Sequencing of this T cell receptor beta chain was carried out in a study of T cell responses to AZD1222 COVID-19 vaccine. General study results and limits: There were mostly white British donors and more females than males, and clonal diversity was possibly underestimated.

In germline, CDR1 is SGHAT, CDR2 FQNNGV. This CDR3 spans 15 amino acids. After removal of 1 base from V and 5 bases from J, the junction contained 5 bases not matched to a gene. Regarding this clone: Its matching antigen is unknown.

The assay was immunoSEQ multiplex PCR, and TCRdb's table has in-frame clones only and misses some. The data contain about 120,000 clones, 90% of them seen just once; the ten biggest clones take up around 4.4%. The receptor was isolated from an adult who received the MenACWY meningococcal vaccine as a control. The chain carries TRBV11-2 and TRBJ2-3, with 8 bases that match TRBD2. Sequenced material: peripheral blood, taken 28 days after the second dose of the MenACWY control vaccine. The chain's CDR3 is CASSLASGRRDTQYF. In DNA form, the CDR3 reads TGTGCCAGCAGCTTAGCCAGCGGGAGAAGAGATACGCAGTATTTT.